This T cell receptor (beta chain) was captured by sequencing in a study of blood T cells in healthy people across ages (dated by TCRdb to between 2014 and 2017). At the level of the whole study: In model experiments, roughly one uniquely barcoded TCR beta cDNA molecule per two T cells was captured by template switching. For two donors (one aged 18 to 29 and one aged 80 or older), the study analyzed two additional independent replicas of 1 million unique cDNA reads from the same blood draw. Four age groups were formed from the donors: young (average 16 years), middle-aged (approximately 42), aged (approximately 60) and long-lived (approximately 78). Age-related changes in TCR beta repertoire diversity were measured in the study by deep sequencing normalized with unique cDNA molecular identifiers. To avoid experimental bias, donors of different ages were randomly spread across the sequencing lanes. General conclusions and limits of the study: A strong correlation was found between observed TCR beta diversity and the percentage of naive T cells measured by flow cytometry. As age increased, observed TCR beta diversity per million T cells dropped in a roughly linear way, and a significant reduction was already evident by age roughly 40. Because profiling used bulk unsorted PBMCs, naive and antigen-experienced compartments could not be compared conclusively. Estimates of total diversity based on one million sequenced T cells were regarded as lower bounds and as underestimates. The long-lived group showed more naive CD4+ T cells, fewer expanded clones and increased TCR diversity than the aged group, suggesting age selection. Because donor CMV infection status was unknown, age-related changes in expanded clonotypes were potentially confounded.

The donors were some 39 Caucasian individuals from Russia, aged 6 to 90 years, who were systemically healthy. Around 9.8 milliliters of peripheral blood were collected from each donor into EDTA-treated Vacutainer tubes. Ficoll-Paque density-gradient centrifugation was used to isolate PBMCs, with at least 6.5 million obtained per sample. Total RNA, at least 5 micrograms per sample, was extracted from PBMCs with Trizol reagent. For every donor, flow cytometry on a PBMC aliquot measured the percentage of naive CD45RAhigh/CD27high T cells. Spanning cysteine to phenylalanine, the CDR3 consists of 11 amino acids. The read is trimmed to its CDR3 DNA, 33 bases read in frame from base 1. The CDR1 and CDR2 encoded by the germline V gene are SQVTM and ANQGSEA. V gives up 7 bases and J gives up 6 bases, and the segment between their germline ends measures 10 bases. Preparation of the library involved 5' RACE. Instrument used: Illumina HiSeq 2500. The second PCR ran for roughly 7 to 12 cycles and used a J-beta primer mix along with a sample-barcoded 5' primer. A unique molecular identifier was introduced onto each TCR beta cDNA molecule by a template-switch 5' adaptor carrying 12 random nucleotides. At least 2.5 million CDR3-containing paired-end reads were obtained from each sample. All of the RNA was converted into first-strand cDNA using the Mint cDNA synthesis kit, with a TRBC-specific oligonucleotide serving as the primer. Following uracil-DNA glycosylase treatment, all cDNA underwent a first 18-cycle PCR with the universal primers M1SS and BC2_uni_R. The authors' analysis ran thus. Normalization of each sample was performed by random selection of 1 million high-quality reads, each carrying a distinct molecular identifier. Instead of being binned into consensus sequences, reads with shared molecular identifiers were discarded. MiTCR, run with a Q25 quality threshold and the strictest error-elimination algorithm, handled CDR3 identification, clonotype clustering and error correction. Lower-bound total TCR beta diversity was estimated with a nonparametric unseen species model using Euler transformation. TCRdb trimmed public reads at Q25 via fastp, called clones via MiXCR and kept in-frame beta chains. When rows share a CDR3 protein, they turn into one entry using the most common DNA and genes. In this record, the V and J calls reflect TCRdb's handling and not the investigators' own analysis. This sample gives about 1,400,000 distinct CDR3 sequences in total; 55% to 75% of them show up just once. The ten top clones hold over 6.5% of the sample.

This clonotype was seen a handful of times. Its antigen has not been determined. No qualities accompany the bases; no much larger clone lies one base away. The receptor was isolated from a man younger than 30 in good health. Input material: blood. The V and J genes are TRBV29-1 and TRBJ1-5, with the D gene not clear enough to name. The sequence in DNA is TGCAGCGGCAAGGGTACTCAGCCCCAGCATTTT. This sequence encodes CSGKGTQPQHF.